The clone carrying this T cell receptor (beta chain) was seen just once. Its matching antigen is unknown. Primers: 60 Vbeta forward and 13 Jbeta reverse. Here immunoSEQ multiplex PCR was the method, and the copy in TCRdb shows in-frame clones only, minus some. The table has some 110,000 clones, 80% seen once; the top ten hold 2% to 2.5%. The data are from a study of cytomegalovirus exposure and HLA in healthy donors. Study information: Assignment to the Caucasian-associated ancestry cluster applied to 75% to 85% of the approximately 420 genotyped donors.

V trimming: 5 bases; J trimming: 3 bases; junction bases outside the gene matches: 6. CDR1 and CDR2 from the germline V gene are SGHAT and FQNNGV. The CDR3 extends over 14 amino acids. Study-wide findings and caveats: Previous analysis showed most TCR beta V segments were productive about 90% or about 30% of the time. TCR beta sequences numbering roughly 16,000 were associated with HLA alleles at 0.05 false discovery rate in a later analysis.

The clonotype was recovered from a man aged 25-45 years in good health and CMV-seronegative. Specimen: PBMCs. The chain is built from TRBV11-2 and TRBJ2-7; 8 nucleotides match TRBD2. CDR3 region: CASSEGGGHYEQYF. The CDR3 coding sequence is TGTGCCAGCAGCGAAGGCGGGGGGCACTACGAGCAGTACTTC.